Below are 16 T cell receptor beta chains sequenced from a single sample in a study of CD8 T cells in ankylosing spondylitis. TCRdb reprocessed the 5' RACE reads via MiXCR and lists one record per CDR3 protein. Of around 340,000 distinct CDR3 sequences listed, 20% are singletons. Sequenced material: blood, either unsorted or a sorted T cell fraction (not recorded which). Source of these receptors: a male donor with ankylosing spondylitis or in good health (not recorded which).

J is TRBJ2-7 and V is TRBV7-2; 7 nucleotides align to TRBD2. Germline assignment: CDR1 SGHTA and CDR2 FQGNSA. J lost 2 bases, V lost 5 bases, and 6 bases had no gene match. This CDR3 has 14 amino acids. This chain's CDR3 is CASSPHRGAYEQYF. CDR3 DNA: TGTGCCAGCAGCCCGCACCGGGGGGCCTACGAGCAGTACTTC.

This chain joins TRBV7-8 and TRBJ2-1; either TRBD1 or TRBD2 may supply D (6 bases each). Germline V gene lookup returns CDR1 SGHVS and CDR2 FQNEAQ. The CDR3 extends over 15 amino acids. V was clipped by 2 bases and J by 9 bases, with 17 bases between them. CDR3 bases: TGTGCCAGCAGCTTACCGGGGGCCCCATGGAGTGAGCAGTTCTTC. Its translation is CASSLPGAPWSEQFF.

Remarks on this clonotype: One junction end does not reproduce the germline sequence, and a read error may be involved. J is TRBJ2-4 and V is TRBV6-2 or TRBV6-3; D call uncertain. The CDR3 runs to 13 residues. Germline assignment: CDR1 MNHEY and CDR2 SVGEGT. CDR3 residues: CDSASDGKNIQYF. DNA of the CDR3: TGTGACAGCGCCTCGGATGGCAAAAACATTCAGTACTTC.

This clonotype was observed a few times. The CDR3 DNA follows: TGTGCCAGCAGTGGGGGAGGGACTAGCGGCCGGGGGGAGCAGTACTTC. It translates to CASSGGGTSGRGEQYF. This chain joins TRBV9 and TRBJ2-7; 11 bases match TRBD2. CDR1 and CDR2 (germline): SGDLS, YYNGEE. The CDR3 runs to 16 residues. The V segment lost 5 bases and the J segment 7 bases; nucleotides outside the gene matches: 14.

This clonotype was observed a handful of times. CDR3 sequence: CASSFGQGATEAFF. CDR3 nucleotide sequence: TGTGCCAGCAGTTTTGGGCAGGGGGCCACTGAAGCTTTCTTT. J is TRBJ1-1 and V is TRBV27; TRBD1 matches 8 bases. Germline trimming cut 3 bases from V and 4 bases from J; bases unmatched to any gene: 4. The CDR3 extends over 14 amino acids. Germline CDR1 reads MNHEY; CDR2 reads SMNVEV (reference sequence).

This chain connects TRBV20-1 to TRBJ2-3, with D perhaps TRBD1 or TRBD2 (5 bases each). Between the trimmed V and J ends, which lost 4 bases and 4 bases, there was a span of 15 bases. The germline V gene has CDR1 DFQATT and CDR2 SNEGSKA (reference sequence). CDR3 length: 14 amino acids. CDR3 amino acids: CSANTWGSADTQYF. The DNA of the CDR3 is TGCAGTGCTAACACGTGGGGGAGTGCAGATACGCAGTATTTT.

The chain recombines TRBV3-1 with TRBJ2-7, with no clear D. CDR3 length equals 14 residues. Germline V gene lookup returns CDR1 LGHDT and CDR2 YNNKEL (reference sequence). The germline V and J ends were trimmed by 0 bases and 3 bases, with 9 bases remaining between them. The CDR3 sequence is CASSQDVGNYEQYF. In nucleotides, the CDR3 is TGTGCCAGCAGCCAAGACGTGGGGAACTACGAGCAGTACTTC.

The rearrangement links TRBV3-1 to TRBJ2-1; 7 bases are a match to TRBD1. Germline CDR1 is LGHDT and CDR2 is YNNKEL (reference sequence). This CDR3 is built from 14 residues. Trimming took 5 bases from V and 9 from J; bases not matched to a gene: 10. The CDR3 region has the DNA TGTGCCAGCAGCGTAGTGAGTAACAGGGGTGAGCAGTTCTTC. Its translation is CASSVVSNRGEQFF.

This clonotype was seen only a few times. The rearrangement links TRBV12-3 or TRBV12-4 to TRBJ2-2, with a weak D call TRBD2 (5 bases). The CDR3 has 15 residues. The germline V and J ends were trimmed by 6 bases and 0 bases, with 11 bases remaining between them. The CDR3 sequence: CASRAGLTNTGELFF. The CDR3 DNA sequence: TGTGCCAGCAGGGCAGGACTGACGAACACCGGGGAGCTGTTTTTT.

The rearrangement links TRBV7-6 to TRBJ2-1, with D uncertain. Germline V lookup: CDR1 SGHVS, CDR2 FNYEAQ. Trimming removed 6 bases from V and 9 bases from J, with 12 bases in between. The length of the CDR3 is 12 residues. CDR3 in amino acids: CASSPVLGEQFF. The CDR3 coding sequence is TGTGCCAGCAGTCCGGTTCTCGGTGAGCAGTTCTTC.

The CDR3 here is CASSPGRIMGSPLHF. For the CDR3, the DNA is TGTGCCAGCAGTCCCGGTCGGATCATGGGTTCACCCCTCCACTTT. V and J are TRBV12-3 or TRBV12-4 and TRBJ1-6, with D hard to call. V lost 5 bases, J lost 9 bases, and 17 bases lay in between. This CDR3 region has 15 residues.

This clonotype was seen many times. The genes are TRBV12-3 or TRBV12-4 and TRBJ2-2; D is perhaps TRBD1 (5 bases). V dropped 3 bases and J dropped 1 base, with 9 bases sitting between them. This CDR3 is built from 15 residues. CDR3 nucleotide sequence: TGTGCCAGCAGTTTCGGTCAGGGGAACACCGGGGAGCTGTTTTTT. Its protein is CASSFGQGNTGELFF.

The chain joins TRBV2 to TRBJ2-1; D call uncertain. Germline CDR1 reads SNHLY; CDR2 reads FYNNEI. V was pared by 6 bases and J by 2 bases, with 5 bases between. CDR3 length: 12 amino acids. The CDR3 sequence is CASRAAYNEQFF. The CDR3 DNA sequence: TGTGCCAGCAGGGCTGCCTACAATGAGCAGTTCTTC.

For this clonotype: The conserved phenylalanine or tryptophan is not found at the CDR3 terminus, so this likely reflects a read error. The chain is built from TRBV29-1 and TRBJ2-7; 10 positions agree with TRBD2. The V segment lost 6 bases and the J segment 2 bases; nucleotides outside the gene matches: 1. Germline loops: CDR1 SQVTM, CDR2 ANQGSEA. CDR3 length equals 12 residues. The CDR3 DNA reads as TGCAGCGTGAGCGGGGGGGCCTACGAGCAGTACATC. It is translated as CSVSGGAYEQYI.

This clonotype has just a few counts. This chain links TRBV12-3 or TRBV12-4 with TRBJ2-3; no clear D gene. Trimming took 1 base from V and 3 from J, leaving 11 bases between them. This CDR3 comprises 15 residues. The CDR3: CASSLGVVGTDTQYF. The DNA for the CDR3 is TGTGCCAGCAGTTTAGGGGTGGTCGGGACAGATACGCAGTATTTT.

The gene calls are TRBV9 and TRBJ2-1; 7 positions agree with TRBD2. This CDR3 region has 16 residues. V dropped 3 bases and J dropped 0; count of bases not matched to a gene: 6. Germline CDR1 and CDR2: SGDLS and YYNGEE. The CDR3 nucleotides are TGTGCCAGCAGCGGGGAGCGGGGAGGCTCCTACAATGAGCAGTTCTTC. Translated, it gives CASSGERGGSYNEQFF.